The 21 T cell receptor beta chains in this list originate from one sample, sequenced in a study of blood T cell repertoires in COVID-19. TCRdb's copy holds only in-frame clones and misses some; the assay was immunoSEQ multiplex PCR. The data contain about 190,000 clones, around 87% of them seen just once; the ten biggest clones take up under 3%. Sequenced material: peripheral blood. The source of these receptors is a young woman with active or convalescent COVID-19.

This chain connects TRBV28 to TRBJ2-7; TRBD2 aligns across 13 bases. V dropped 6 bases and J dropped 9; count of bases not matched to a gene: 11. CDR1 and CDR2 (germline): MDHEN, SYDVKM. The CDR3 sequence is 15 residues long. CDR3 coding DNA: TGTGCCAGCAGCCGAGGGACTAGCGGGGCTCCGGGGCAGTACTTC. It specifies CASSRGTSGAPGQYF.

This chain connects TRBV9 to TRBJ2-1, with TRBD2 matching over 8 bases. Germline V gives CDR1 SGDLS, CDR2 YYNGEE. J lost 2 bases, V lost 0 bases, and 7 bases had no gene match. There are 17 residues in the CDR3. In DNA, the CDR3 is TGTGCCAGCAGCGTAGCTGCGCGGGGGGCCACCTACAATGAGCAGTTCTTC. The encoded protein is CASSVAARGATYNEQFF.

This rearrangement joins TRBV27 to TRBJ2-1, with D maybe TRBD1 (5 bases). From germline, CDR1 is MNHEY and CDR2 SMNVEV (reference sequence). The CDR3 is made up of 12 amino acids. Trimming removed 5 bases at V and 7 bases at J, with 9 bases between. Written as DNA, the CDR3 is TGTGCCAGCAGTCGAAGGGGAAATGAGCAGTTCTTC. Translation: CASSRRGNEQFF.

This clone was found many times. V and J are TRBV18 and TRBJ1-6; 7 positions agree with TRBD1. The V gene's germline CDR1 is KGHSH and CDR2 LQKENI. V lost 0 bases to trimming and J lost 9 bases; unmatched junction nucleotides: 8. CDR3 size: 16 residues. CDR3 region: CASSPPDHRGGSPLHF. The CDR3 DNA follows: TGTGCCAGCTCACCACCGGATCACAGGGGAGGTTCACCCCTCCACTTT. The variable domain in full, with the rest retrieved from reference TRBV18 and TRBJ1-6, is NAGVMQNPRHLVRRRGQEARLRCSPMKGHSHVYWYRQLPEEGLKFMVYLQKENIIDESGMPKERFSAEFPKEGPSILRIQQVVRGDSAAYFCASSPPDHRGGSPLHFGNGTRLTVT.

The V and J genes are TRBV5-6 and TRBJ1-5; a weak D match, TRBD1 (6 bases). The CDR3 extends over 14 amino acids. The germline V and J ends were trimmed by 0 bases and 6 bases, with 10 bases remaining between them. Germline V gives CDR1 SGHDT, CDR2 YYEEEE. CDR3 in DNA: TGTGCCAGCAGCTTGGCGTCAGGGGCTCAGCCCCAGCATTTT. Protein product: CASSLASGAQPQHF.

The chain links TRBV3-1 (or the pseudogene TRBV3-2) to TRBJ2-2, with 9 bases matching TRBD2. Germline trimming cut 1 base from V and 7 bases from J; bases unmatched to any gene: 1. Germline CDR1 and CDR2: LGHDT and YNNKEL (reference sequence). The CDR3 runs 14 residues. The CDR3 loop reads CASSQVSGSGELFF. CDR3 nucleotide sequence: TGTGCCAGCAGCCAAGTTAGCGGGAGCGGGGAGCTGTTTTTT.

The J gene is TRBJ2-1, the V gene TRBV18; TRBD2 aligns across 11 bases. Unmatched junction bases numbered 1, after V lost 3 bases and J lost 6 bases. The CDR3 has 14 amino acids. CDR1 and CDR2 from the germline V gene are KGHSH and LQKENI. CDR3 bases: TGTGCCAGCTCACCCACTAGCGGGAGCAATGAGCAGTTCTTC. Protein: CASSPTSGSNEQFF.

The genes are TRBV3-1 (or the pseudogene TRBV3-2) and TRBJ1-2; D might be TRBD1 (5 bases). The germline gives CDR1 LGHDT, CDR2 YNNKEL (reference sequence). The CDR3 is 14 amino acids. Trimming took 0 bases from V and 6 from J, leaving 11 bases between them. The CDR3 sequence: CASSQDTLRDGYTF. The CDR3 nucleotides read TGTGCCAGCAGCCAAGATACCCTCAGGGATGGCTACACCTTC.

CDR3 sequence (DNA): TGTGCCAGCACCCCCGTGGGGCTAGCGGGAGGGCCATTGAGCGGGGAGCTGTTTTTT. Its translation is CASTPVGLAGGPLSGELFF. The rearrangement joins TRBV6-2 or TRBV6-3 to TRBJ2-2, with 12 nucleotides matching TRBD2. The CDR3 is 19 residues long. CDR1 MNHEY and CDR2 SVGEGT come from the germline V gene. After removal of 7 bases from V and 7 bases from J, the junction contained 19 bases not matched to a gene.

J is TRBJ2-1 and V is TRBV7-7; D might be TRBD2 (6 bases). CDR1 SSHAT and CDR2 FNYEAQ come from the germline V gene (reference sequence). The CDR3 has 13 amino acids. The CDR3, as DNA: TGTGCTAGCCAGATTCCGGGGGAAAATGAGCAGTTCTTC. Encoded protein: CASQIPGENEQFF.

This chain's CDR3 is CASSQEAGVIETQYF. The DNA for the CDR3 is TGTGCCAGCAGCCAAGAAGCAGGGGTCATTGAGACCCAGTACTTC. The rearrangement joins TRBV3-1 (or the pseudogene TRBV3-2) to TRBJ2-5, with D perhaps matching TRBD1 (6 bases). Germline-derived CDR1 and CDR2 are LGHDT and YNNKEL (reference sequence). The CDR3 sequence is 15 residues long. V lost 0 bases and J 5 bases, leaving 13 bases between the germline ends.

The chain combines TRBV7-2 with TRBJ2-1; TRBD2 aligns across 7 bases. Germline lookup yields CDR1 SGHTA and CDR2 FQGNSA. There are 16 residues in the CDR3. V shed 1 base and J 1 base; nucleotides not matched to a gene: 4. CDR3 amino acids: CASSLEAGRSYNEQFF. The CDR3 nucleotides are TGTGCCAGCAGCTTAGAGGCCGGGAGGTCCTACAATGAGCAGTTCTTC.

The V and J genes are TRBV4-2 and TRBJ1-2; possibly TRBD1 for D (6 bases). Trimming left V 0 bases short and J 5 bases short, with 13 bases between. The CDR3 runs 15 residues. Germline values: CDR1 LGHNA, CDR2 YNFKEQ. CDR3 region: CASSQEGASSYGYTF. CDR3 bases: TGTGCCAGCAGCCAAGAGGGGGCCAGCTCGTATGGCTACACCTTC.

The chain is built from TRBV28 and TRBJ1-5; D call uncertain. The CDR3 runs 16 residues. Trimming removed 4 bases at V and 2 bases at J, with 15 bases between. Germline lookup yields CDR1 MDHEN and CDR2 SYDVKM. CDR3 sequence reads: CASSSPAGEGNQPQHF. The CDR3 bases are TGTGCCAGCAGTTCGCCCGCCGGAGAGGGCAATCAGCCCCAGCATTTT.

This clone occurred once. This specimen includes other DNA sequences encoding the same CDR3. This sequence joins TRBV18 and TRBJ1-6; TRBD1 might be the D (6 bases). Germline CDR1 reads KGHSH; CDR2 reads LQKENI. V was trimmed by 6 bases and J by 7 bases, leaving 13 bases between them. CDR3 length equals 14 residues. The DNA for the CDR3 is TGTGCCAGCTCCCACGACAGGAAGAATTCACCCCTCCACTTT. It codes for CASSHDRKNSPLHF.

The V and J genes are TRBV15 and TRBJ2-7, with TRBD2 as a possible D gene (6 bases). Germline values: CDR1 LNHNV, CDR2 YYDKDF (reference sequence). The ends were cut back, 5 bases at V and 2 bases at J, with 16 bases in the middle. This CDR3 region has 15 residues. The chain's CDR3 is CATSGGGSGTYEQYF. The CDR3 DNA follows: TGTGCCACCAGCGGCGGAGGGTCCGGCACCTACGAGCAGTACTTC.

The rearrangement links TRBV18 to TRBJ2-5; unclear D gene. Germline V gene data show CDR1 as KGHSH and CDR2 as LQKENI. V shed 2 bases and J shed 2 bases, with 6 bases lying between them. The CDR3 loop spans 13 amino acids. The CDR3 here is CASSPVLQETQYF. The CDR3 DNA is TGTGCCAGCTCACCAGTCCTTCAAGAGACCCAGTACTTC.

The rearrangement uses TRBV28 and TRBJ1-1; 7 bases line up with TRBD1. The V and J ends lost 7 bases and 0 bases, in that order; junction bases with no gene match: 11. The CDR3 totals 16 residues. Germline CDR1 MDHEN, CDR2 SYDVKM. The CDR3 region has the DNA TGTGCCAGCAATCCGACCGTAGGGACAGTGAACACTGAAGCTTTCTTT. Translating it yields CASNPTVGTVNTEAFF.

CDR3 DNA: TGTGCCACCAGTGAAACTGGACTAGGCACAGATACGCAGTATTTT. It is translated as CATSETGLGTDTQYF. The chain carries TRBV24-1 and TRBJ2-3, with 7 bases fitting TRBD2. The junction had 4 bases not matched to a gene; V was cut back by 4 bases and J by 1 base. Germline V gives CDR1 KGHDR, CDR2 SFDVKD. The CDR3 runs to 15 residues.

The chain combines TRBV6-5 with TRBJ1-3; D is undetermined. Per the germline V gene, CDR1 is MNHEY and CDR2 is SVGAGI. Between the trimmed V and J ends, which lost 7 bases and 2 bases, there was a span of 9 bases. The CDR3 consists of 13 residues. CDR3 bases: TGTGCCAGCACCACACCGACTGGAAACACCATATATTTT. This gives the protein CASTTPTGNTIYF.

The rearrangement uses TRBV24-1 and TRBJ1-5; 8 bases are shared with TRBD1. Germline CDR1 reads KGHDR; CDR2 reads SFDVKD. The CDR3 covers 14 residues. Trimming at V came to 3 bases and at J to 4 bases, leaving 1 base not matched to a gene. The CDR3 DNA follows: TGTGCCACCAGTGATGACAGGGGAAATCAGCCCCAGCATTTT. Protein product: CATSDDRGNQPQHF.